This TCR beta chain was identified in a study of blood T cells in healthy people across ages. Broader study findings: Long-lived donors carried more naive CD4+ cells and greater diversity than aged donors. Diversity of TCR beta per million T cells declined in a roughly linear way with age.

Trimming stripped 0 bases from V and 2 bases from J, with 10 bases between. Germline CDR1 SGDLS, CDR2 YYNGEE. This CDR3 is built from 15 residues. The authors ran a second PCR of 7 to 11 cycles using a sample-barcoded 5' primer and a J-beta primer mix. Every cDNA was tagged by a template-switch adaptor with 12 random nucleotides. TCRdb recomputed calls from the 5' RACE reads with MiXCR, one row per CDR3 protein. The sample holds about 1.4 million distinct CDR3 sequences; almost 60% are singletons and the top ten take 6.5% to 8%. Each sample yielded at least 5.5 micrograms of PBMC total RNA. Turning to this clonotype: Its antigen is as yet unknown.

Sequenced: blood. This chain joins TRBV9 and TRBJ2-3; D gene unclear. This TCR was recovered from a man aged 18-30 years in good health. Here the CDR3 DNA reads TGTGCCAGCAGCGTAGGGGCTGCCCCCACAGATACGCAGTATTTT. Translated, it gives CASSVGAAPTDTQYF.